These 14 T cell receptor beta chains were all obtained from the same sample, sequenced in a study of T cell repertoires in cytomegalovirus infection. These TCRs' antigens remain unknown. TCRdb itself ran the reads through MiXCR, one entry per CDR3 protein. Among about 570,000 distinct CDR3 sequences, just under 40% were seen once, and the ten largest hold about 46%. Here the sequenced sample was cultured PBMCs, taken from culture after CMV antigen stimulation. These receptor sequences come from a human donor in good health (CMV status not recorded). Some clones in this sample may be carry-over from other donors' samples.

Only a few counts were recorded for this clonotype. The chain links TRBV7-6 to TRBJ2-1; D is undetermined. This CDR3 has 14 amino acids. V was trimmed by 6 bases and J by 7 bases, leaving 16 bases between them. CDR1 SGHVS and CDR2 FNYEAQ come from the germline V gene. The CDR3 bases are TGTGCCAGCAGTCATCCACCCCGGGCTAATGAGCAGTTCTTC. Residues: CASSHPPRANEQFF.

This chain links TRBV2 with TRBJ1-4; 9 bases match TRBD1. From germline, CDR1 is SNHLY and CDR2 FYNNEI. CDR3 length: 16 amino acids. The V and J ends lost 6 bases and 7 bases, in that order; junction bases with no gene match: 12. The chain's CDR3 is CASRPARGQGPEKLFF. DNA of the CDR3: TGTGCCAGCAGGCCAGCCAGGGGACAGGGCCCTGAAAAACTGTTTTTT.

This clonotype was seen repeatedly, ten times or more. This sequence joins TRBV7-2 and TRBJ2-2; 7 bases fit TRBD2. Germline CDR1 reads SGHTA; CDR2 reads FQGNSA. V trimming: 4 bases; J trimming: 8 bases; junction bases outside the gene matches: 1. This CDR3 is 12 amino acids long. The CDR3 DNA reads TGTGCCAGCAGCTGGGGGGGTGGGGAGCTGTTTTTT. Protein: CASSWGGGELFF.

At least ten counts were recorded for this clonotype. The chain combines TRBV7-2 with TRBJ2-3; TRBD2 aligns across 9 bases. The CDR3 covers 17 residues. Looked up from germline, CDR1 is SGHTA and CDR2 is FQGNSA. The V segment lost 4 bases and the J segment 2 bases; nucleotides outside the gene matches: 10. The CDR3 reads CASSSRAGGTDTDTQYF. The CDR3, as DNA: TGTGCCAGCAGCTCCCGGGCGGGAGGGACCGACACAGATACGCAGTATTTT.

This clonotype has only a few counts. The V call is TRBV5-1, the J call TRBJ2-1; 7 bases agree with TRBD1. The CDR3 is 16 residues long. With 0 bases clipped from V and 9 bases from J, the junction kept 12 bases outside the gene matches. CDR1 and CDR2 from the germline V gene are SGHRS and YFSETQ. In DNA form, the CDR3 reads TGCGCCAGCAGCTTGGATTGGGACAGAGTAATGGGTGAGCAGTTCTTC. Amino acids: CASSLDWDRVMGEQFF.

This clonotype was seen more than once but under ten times. This rearrangement joins TRBV6-1 to TRBJ2-1; 9 nucleotides agree with TRBD2. J was trimmed by 9 bases and V by 0 bases; bases with no gene match: 9. Germline assignment: CDR1 MNHNS and CDR2 SASEGT. The length of the CDR3 is 16 residues. CDR3 sequence (DNA): TGTGCCAGCAGTGAAGCGCACGGCGGGGGGGCCATTGAGCAGTTCTTC. This encodes CASSEAHGGGAIEQFF.

This clonotype appeared a few times. This chain links TRBV12-3 or TRBV12-4 with TRBJ2-4; possibly TRBD1 for D (6 bases). This CDR3 is 14 amino acids long. V was trimmed by 6 bases and J by 6 bases, leaving 15 bases between them. CDR3 sequence (DNA): TGTGCCAGCAGGCGGATGGGGGCGCGAAACATTCAGTACTTC. This gives the protein CASRRMGARNIQYF.

J is TRBJ1-2 and V is TRBV20-1, with 7 nucleotides matching TRBD1. Germline V lookup: CDR1 DFQATT, CDR2 SNEGSKA (reference sequence). V was clipped by 2 bases and J by 6 bases; unmatched bases: 6. The CDR3 loop spans 13 amino acids. DNA of the CDR3: TGCAGTGCTAGACCCACAGGGGTAGATGGCTACACCTTC. Translated, it gives CSARPTGVDGYTF.

The CDR3 reads CASRGTGGYQPQHF. The DNA of the CDR3 is TGTGCCAGCAGGGGGACAGGGGGTTATCAGCCCCAGCATTTT. The chain recombines TRBV12-3 or TRBV12-4 with TRBJ1-5; the match to TRBD1 covers 11 bases. CDR3 length: 14 residues. J gave up 5 bases and V 6 bases, and 3 bases lay outside the gene matches.

V and J are TRBV7-8 and TRBJ1-5; D not certain. Trimming took 5 bases from V and 5 from J, leaving 16 bases between them. Germline V gene sequence: CDR1 SGHVS, CDR2 FQNEAQ. CDR3 length: 15 amino acids. The CDR3 DNA reads TGTGCCAGCAGCAAGGACCTAGGACGATATCAGCCCCAGCATTTT. Protein: CASSKDLGRYQPQHF. Drawing the rest from reference TRBV7-8 and TRBJ1-5, the complete variable domain is GAGVSQSPRYKVAKRGQDVALRCDPISGHVSLFWYQQALGQGPEFLTYFQNEAQLDKSGLPSDRFFAERPEGSVSTLKIQRTQQEDSAVYLCASSKDLGRYQPQHFGDGTRLSIL.

The chain is built from TRBV7-9 and TRBJ2-3, with 12 bases fitting TRBD2. V dropped 5 bases and J dropped 1; count of bases not matched to a gene: 13. Germline values: CDR1 SEHNR, CDR2 FQNEAQ (reference sequence). The CDR3 has 19 residues. Written as DNA, the CDR3 is TGTGCCAGCAGCGGCTGGACTAGCGGGAATTACCGGGGCACAGATACGCAGTATTTT. This translates into CASSGWTSGNYRGTDTQYF. Based on the CDR3 plus reference TRBV7-9 and TRBJ2-3, the full variable domain is DTGVSQNPRHKITKRGQNVTFRCDPISEHNRLYWYRQTLGQGPEFLTYFQNEAQLEKSRLLSDRFSAERPKGSFSTLEIQRTEQGDSAMYLCASSGWTSGNYRGTDTQYFGPGTRLTVL.

The sample holds a few counts of this clonotype. The genes are TRBV7-2 and TRBJ2-3; 7 bases map to TRBD1. Germline CDR1 SGHTA, CDR2 FQGNSA. V shed 3 bases and J 1 base; nucleotides not matched to a gene: 7. The CDR3 is 16 residues long. Written as DNA, the CDR3 is TGTGCCAGCAGCTTCCGATACAGGGGTGGCACAGATACGCAGTATTTT. This sequence encodes CASSFRYRGGTDTQYF.

There are a few counts of this clonotype. The chain links TRBV4-3 to TRBJ1-2; a possible D gene is TRBD1 (6 bases). The length of the CDR3 is 17 residues. CDR1 and CDR2 (germline): LGHNA, YSLEER. Trimming shortened V by 1 base and J by 2 bases, and 17 bases separated the two germline ends. DNA of the CDR3: TGCGCCAGCAGCCAAGCCGTCAGGACAGCACCGAACTATGGCTACACCTTC. It yields the protein CASSQAVRTAPNYGYTF.

The DNA for the CDR3 is TGTGCCTCCCAGGGGACGCGGGGGGCCACTGCGTCTGGGGCCAACGTCCTGACTTTC. Its protein is CASQGTRGATASGANVLTF. The rearrangement uses TRBV10-3 and TRBJ2-6, with TRBD2 identical over 8 bases. The germline V gene encodes CDR1 ENHRY and CDR2 SYGVKD. The V and J ends lost 11 bases and 1 base, in that order; junction bases with no gene match: 19. The CDR3 has 19 amino acids.